Following are 26 T cell receptor beta chains from one sample sequenced in a study of sequential checkpoint blockade in melanoma. Treatment denoted: randomized to nivolumab then ipilimumab (arm A) or the reverse (arm B). The method was immunoSEQ multiplex PCR; TCRdb's version includes in-frame clones alone and lacks a portion of them. The table has roughly 17,000 clones, roughly 66% seen once. The sequenced sample was CD8+ T cells sorted from blood (inferred from file names), obtained from a patient given nivolumab and ipilimumab in sequence. All receptors derive from a human donor with melanoma.

The chain recombines TRBV4-3 with TRBJ1-2; D is possibly TRBD1 (6 bases). V lost 5 bases, J lost 4 bases, and 23 bases lay in between. Germline CDR1 reads LGHNA; CDR2 reads YSLEER. The CDR3 extends over 17 amino acids. CDR3 nucleotides: TGCGCCAGCAGCTCGATACCGTTACAGGGAAATCGCTATGGCTACACCTTC. It specifies CASSSIPLQGNRYGYTF.

This chain joins TRBV5-6 and TRBJ1-1, with 9 bases that match TRBD1. The V gene's germline CDR1 is SGHDT and CDR2 YYEEEE. The CDR3 contains 15 residues. Trimming at V came to 2 bases and at J to 5 bases, leaving 7 bases not matched to a gene. In nucleotides, the CDR3 is TGTGCCAGCAGCTTAGGGGACAGGGCGGGAACTGAAGCTTTCTTT. This gives the protein CASSLGDRAGTEAFF.

Turning to this clone: This sample includes further DNA sequences coding for the same CDR3. The CDR3 reads CASSGDRVLGGETYEQYF. The CDR3 DNA is TGTGCCAGCAGTGGGGACAGGGTGCTAGGAGGGGAAACCTACGAGCAGTACTTC. The chain recombines TRBV6-1 with TRBJ2-7; TRBD1 aligns across 9 bases. The trim removed 4 bases at V and 2 bases at J, leaving 15 bases unmatched. The CDR3 has 18 amino acids. CDR1 is MNHNS and CDR2 is SASEGT in the germline V gene.

This clone was counted many times. Here the CDR3 reads CASSPTGELYEQYF. The CDR3 nucleotides read TGTGCCAGCAGCCCGACAGGGGAGCTATACGAGCAGTACTTC. The chain recombines TRBV5-4 with TRBJ2-7; TRBD1 matches at 8 bases. V shed 4 bases and J 4 bases; nucleotides not matched to a gene: 7. This CDR3 contains 14 residues. Per germline, CDR1 SGHNT and CDR2 YYREEE (reference sequence).

The chain joins TRBV29-1 to TRBJ2-7; D perhaps matches TRBD2 (6 bases). The V gene lost 4 bases and the J gene lost 0 bases, with 19 bases spanning the gap. This CDR3 spans 16 amino acids. Germline loops: CDR1 SQVTM, CDR2 ANQGSEA. The CDR3 protein is CSVVGEDFSSSYEQYF. Here the CDR3 DNA reads TGCAGCGTTGTAGGGGAGGACTTCTCTAGCTCCTACGAGCAGTACTTC.

The chain links TRBV11-2 to TRBJ2-2; the D gene is possibly TRBD2 (6 bases). There are 15 residues in the CDR3. V was cut by 0 bases and J by 5 bases, with 10 bases left in between. The germline V gene has CDR1 SGHAT and CDR2 FQNNGV. The chain's CDR3 is CASSLDLAGTGELFF. The CDR3 region has the DNA TGTGCCAGCAGCTTAGATTTGGCGGGGACCGGGGAGCTGTTTTTT.

The V call is TRBV28, the J call TRBJ2-7; 11 bases align to TRBD1. V shed 8 bases, J shed 4 bases, and the junction held 7 bases outside the gene matches. The CDR3 has 14 residues. Germline loops: CDR1 MDHEN, CDR2 SYDVKM. CDR3 sequence: CASGTGGTGYEQYF. Written as DNA, the CDR3 is TGTGCCAGCGGGACAGGGGGAACGGGGTACGAGCAGTACTTC.

The chain combines TRBV6-5 with TRBJ1-2; no clear D gene. Trimming removed 8 bases at V and 0 bases at J, with 10 bases between. CDR3 size: 13 residues. In germline, CDR1 is MNHEY, CDR2 SVGAGI. CDR3 nucleotide sequence: TGTGCCAGCGGCGACAACGCTAACTATGGCTACACCTTC. Protein: CASGDNANYGYTF.

The V call is TRBV19, the J call TRBJ2-1; 7 positions agree with TRBD2. The CDR3 has 15 residues. The ends lost 7 bases at V and 2 bases at J; junction bases unmatched: 8. Germline assignment: CDR1 LNHDA and CDR2 SQIVND (reference sequence). The CDR3 spells CASNRGLGPYNEQFF. As DNA, the CDR3 is TGTGCCAGTAATCGCGGACTAGGCCCCTACAATGAGCAGTTCTTC.

CDR3 residues: CSVDYETRAYNEQFF. CDR3 coding DNA: TGCAGCGTTGATTACGAGACTAGAGCTTACAATGAGCAGTTCTTC. J is TRBJ2-1 and V is TRBV29-1, with a possible D match to TRBD2 (6 bases). CDR1 and CDR2 (germline): SQVTM, ANQGSEA. The CDR3 contains 15 residues. Trimming left V 3 bases short and J 4 bases short, with 16 bases between.

This clone was counted a few times. The chain joins TRBV10-3 to TRBJ2-7; D is perhaps TRBD1 (5 bases). Germline values: CDR1 ENHRY, CDR2 SYGVKD. Between the trimmed V and J ends, which lost 8 bases and 3 bases, there was a span of 11 bases. This CDR3 region has 12 residues. The CDR3 coding sequence is TGTGCCATCCGTCAGACAGACTACGAGCAGTACTTC. This sequence encodes CAIRQTDYEQYF.

The V and J genes are TRBV6-5 and TRBJ2-7; possible D gene TRBD2, 5 bases. Germline lookup yields CDR1 MNHEY and CDR2 SVGAGI. The CDR3 covers 12 residues. V was trimmed by 5 bases and J by 4 bases, leaving 9 bases between them. Here the CDR3 DNA reads TGTGCCAGCAGTCCCCCGGGGTACGAGCAGTACTTC. Protein sequence: CASSPPGYEQYF.

The chain employs TRBV30 and TRBJ1-4, with 9 bases matching TRBD1. The length of the CDR3 is 14 residues. Trimming cost V 3 bases and J 9 bases; bases outside gene matches: 8. Per germline, CDR1 GTSNPN and CDR2 SVGIG (reference sequence). The CDR3 DNA follows: TGTGCCTGGAGCCCCGGGACAGGGCGAAAAAAACTGTTTTTT. Its translation is CAWSPGTGRKKLFF.

The genes are TRBV6-6 and TRBJ2-5; D might be TRBD2 (6 bases). The better agreement between TRBJ2-7 and the DNA end casts doubt on the J call. Germline CDR1 is MNHNY and CDR2 is SVGAGI (reference sequence). The CDR3 length is 12 residues. CDR3 sequence reads: CASSYGGNEQYF. Here the CDR3 DNA reads TGTGCCAGCAGTTACGGGGGGAACGAGCAGTACTTC.

The chain is built from TRBV5-8 and TRBJ2-1, with 7 nucleotides matching TRBD1. V lost 5 bases, J lost 2 bases, and 1 base stayed unmatched. The CDR3 has 13 amino acids. In germline, CDR1 is SGHTS, CDR2 YDEGEE. CDR3 amino acids: CASSQGAYNEQFF. CDR3 DNA: TGTGCCAGCAGTCAGGGGGCCTACAATGAGCAGTTCTTC.

This chain uses TRBV4-1 with TRBJ2-2; 10 nucleotides align to TRBD1. The CDR3 contains 16 residues. V was clipped by 0 bases and J by 5 bases; unmatched bases: 3. The germline V gene encodes CDR1 MGHRA and CDR2 YSYEKL. CDR3: CASSQEGTGETGELFF. The CDR3 nucleotides are TGCGCCAGCAGCCAAGAAGGGACAGGGGAAACCGGGGAGCTGTTTTTT.

V and J are TRBV18 and TRBJ2-2; possibly TRBD1 for D (5 bases). Trimming left V 0 bases short and J 9 bases short, with 23 bases between. This CDR3 has 18 amino acids. From germline, CDR1 is KGHSH and CDR2 LQKENI. The CDR3 is CASSPPLADSPVSRELFF. CDR3 sequence (DNA): TGTGCCAGCTCACCACCCCTTGCAGACAGCCCGGTCAGCCGGGAGCTGTTTTTT.

The chain recombines TRBV7-9 with TRBJ2-1; D gene uncertain. CDR1 SEHNR and CDR2 FQNEAQ come from the germline V gene (reference sequence). V lost 6 bases to trimming and J lost 2 bases, with 17 bases between them. The CDR3 covers 16 residues. This CDR3 is CASRPLHSSTYNEQFF. The DNA for the CDR3 is TGTGCCAGCAGACCACTTCATAGCAGCACCTACAATGAGCAGTTCTTC. The full variable domain, completed using reference TRBV7-9 and TRBJ2-1, is DTGVSQNPRHKITKRGQNVTFRCDPISEHNRLYWYRQTLGQGPEFLTYFQNEAQLEKSRLLSDRFSAERPKGSFSTLEIQRTEQGDSAMYLCASRPLHSSTYNEQFFGPGTRLTVL.

As concerns this clone: One end of the junction fails to match germline, which may point to a read error. The rearrangement uses TRBV7-7 and TRBJ2-5; 8 bases agree with TRBD2. The closer fit of TRBJ2-7 to the DNA end suggests the J call may be wrong. The CDR3 length is 16 residues. Germline V gene lookup returns CDR1 SSHAT and CDR2 FNYEAQ (reference sequence). As DNA, the CDR3 is TGTGCTAGCAGCTTAGGCCCCGGGCGGGGGGATTACGAGCAGTACTTC. The encoded protein is CASSLGPGRGDYEQYF.

This chain joins TRBV30 and TRBJ1-6, with 7 positions matching TRBD1. Trimming at V came to 0 bases and at J to 5 bases, leaving 7 bases not matched to a gene. The V gene's germline CDR1 is GTSNPN and CDR2 SVGIG (reference sequence). The CDR3 is 16 amino acids. DNA of the CDR3: TGTGCCTGGAGTGTACTAGGGGGACAGCATAATTCACCCCTCCACTTT. It is translated as CAWSVLGGQHNSPLHF.

This chain connects TRBV5-1 to TRBJ2-7; 7 nucleotides line up with TRBD1. This CDR3 has 15 amino acids. V gave up 3 bases and J gave up 4 bases; unmatched junction bases: 10. Germline values: CDR1 SGHRS, CDR2 YFSETQ. CDR3 coding DNA: TGCGCCAGCAGCTCCTCCGGGACAGACCTATACGAGCAGTACTTC. It specifies CASSSSGTDLYEQYF.

The chain employs TRBV27 and TRBJ2-7; TRBD2 might be the D (6 bases). Germline CDR1 is MNHEY and CDR2 is SMNVEV (reference sequence). V was shortened by 7 bases and J by 2 bases, with 15 bases between the two germline ends. CDR3 size: 14 residues. CDR3 bases: TGTGCCAGCACCGGACGGAGGGAGGCCTACGAGCAGTACTTC. Translating it yields CASTGRREAYEQYF.

This clone has more than one count but fewer than ten. The chain is built from TRBV10-1 and TRBJ2-7; no clear D. This CDR3 is 11 amino acids long. Trimming pared 3 bases from V and 5 bases from J, leaving 5 bases between. Germline-derived CDR1 and CDR2 are WNHNN and SYGVQD (reference sequence). The CDR3 nucleotides are TGCGCCAGCAGTGATTCTGACGAGCAGTACTTC. This sequence encodes CASSDSDEQYF.

The chain carries TRBV7-2 and TRBJ2-3, with D tentatively TRBD1 (5 bases). Trimming removed 7 bases from V and 3 bases from J, with 20 bases in between. The germline V gene has CDR1 SGHTA and CDR2 FQGNSA. There are 16 residues in the CDR3. CDR3 nucleotides: TGTGCCAGCACCCTTAGGTCCAGGGCTATGACAGATACGCAGTATTTT. Its translation: CASTLRSRAMTDTQYF.

This clone was seen only a few times. This chain joins TRBV7-9 and TRBJ1-1, with TRBD1 identical over 12 bases. The CDR3 contains 16 residues. The V gene end was trimmed by 4 bases and the J gene end by 0 bases; junction bases not matched to a gene: 3. Per germline, CDR1 SEHNR and CDR2 FQNEAQ (reference sequence). The DNA for the CDR3 is TGTGCCAGCAGCTCCCGGGACAGGGGGCTGAACACTGAAGCTTTCTTT. It is translated as CASSSRDRGLNTEAFF.

This chain connects TRBV28 to TRBJ1-1; TRBD1 aligns across 9 bases. The CDR3 runs to 13 residues. The V segment lost 6 bases and the J segment 8 bases; nucleotides outside the gene matches: 7. Germline V gives CDR1 MDHEN, CDR2 SYDVKM. This CDR3 is CASSHRGQVEAFF. As DNA, the CDR3 is TGTGCCAGCAGCCACAGGGGGCAGGTAGAAGCTTTCTTT.